This paragraph covers one T cell receptor beta chain sequence. The authors' processing: Counts of nucleated cells, estimated from reference gene primer amplification, were obtained. Data came from immunoSEQ multiplex PCR; TCRdb stores just in-frame clones and leaves some out. V and J calls and clone size come straight from that table; D and trimming were deduced from the DNA. The sample has fewer than 150,000 clones, around 85% seen once. This entry comes from a study of blood T cell repertoires in COVID-19. Study overall: Samples representing acute and convalescent COVID-19 were sourced from the United States, Italy and Spain. T cells, B-cell-depleted T cells, or PBMCs provided the cDNA or gDNA that served as material.

Germline CDR1 SQVTM, CDR2 ANQGSEA. V was cut by 4 bases and J by 6 bases, with 12 bases left in between. The CDR3 has 12 residues. V is TRBV29-1 and J is TRBJ1-1; D remains unclear. Sequencing was carried out using peripheral blood. The source of this sequence is a woman between 50 and 59 years old who had recovered from COVID-19. The CDR3 is CSVVYRSPEAFF. The CDR3 nucleotides read TGCAGCGTTGTCTACAGATCCCCTGAAGCTTTCTTT.